This entry describes one TCR beta chain. MiXCR was run by TCRdb on the RT-PCR reads, yielding one entry per CDR3 protein. Altogether approximately 680,000 distinct CDR3 sequences are present, about a sixth being singletons, with the ten largest covering 11%. This sample was taken from a study of response to subunit inactivated influenza vaccine. CDR1 and CDR2 from the germline V gene are LGHNA and YSLEER. The CDR3 is 14 residues long. Trimming cost V 0 bases and J 12 bases; bases outside gene matches: 9. The genes are TRBV4-3 and TRBJ2-3; 7 bases map to TRBD2. The specimen was PBMCs from blood, collected 12 days after vaccination. This clonotype originated in a middle-aged man who received an inactivated influenza vaccine. CDR3 protein: CASSQDGSGGSQYF. The CDR3 DNA reads TGCGCCAGCAGCCAAGATGGTAGCGGCGGGAGTCAGTATTTT.